Each of the 24 T cell receptor beta chains below was sequenced from the same sample in a study of blood T cell repertoires in COVID-19. This table comes from immunoSEQ multiplex PCR, and its TCRdb copy is limited to in-frame clones, with some not included. The repertoire holds about 250,000 clones, more than 65% seen once, with less than 20% in the top ten. Sequenced material: peripheral blood. The origin of the receptors is a person between 70 and 80 years old with COVID-19, enrolled during active disease.

The chain has TRBV7-9 and TRBJ1-3; D perhaps matches TRBD1 (6 bases). V was shortened by 1 base and J by 10 bases, with 23 bases between the two germline ends. There are 17 residues in the CDR3. Per the germline V gene, CDR1 is SEHNR and CDR2 is FQNEAQ (reference sequence). This CDR3 is CASSLGKVGQLGTTIYF. Here the CDR3 DNA reads TGTGCCAGCAGCTTAGGGAAAGTAGGACAGCTCGGGACGACCATATATTTT.

V usage is TRBV9 and J usage is TRBJ2-1; 7 nucleotides match TRBD2. Per the germline V gene, CDR1 is SGDLS and CDR2 is YYNGEE. J was trimmed by 9 bases and V by 2 bases; bases with no gene match: 5. This CDR3 region has 13 residues. CDR3 sequence: CASSVNIAGEQFF. The DNA for the CDR3 is TGTGCCAGCAGCGTCAATATAGCGGGTGAGCAGTTCTTC.

The chain uses TRBV5-8 and TRBJ2-1, with 12 bases fitting TRBD2. Germline V lookup: CDR1 SGHTS, CDR2 YDEGEE. The CDR3 contains 17 residues. The V segment lost 0 bases and the J segment 3 bases; nucleotides outside the gene matches: 4. The DNA for the CDR3 is TGTGCCAGCAGCTTGGGACTAGCGGGGGAGTACTACAATGAGCAGTTCTTC. This encodes CASSLGLAGEYYNEQFF.

The gene calls are TRBV4-3 and TRBJ2-7; 7 bases agree with TRBD1. Germline V CDR1 and CDR2: LGHNA, YSLEER. The CDR3 length is 14 residues. V lost 4 bases to trimming and J lost 3 bases; unmatched junction nucleotides: 6. The CDR3: CASSRGGRNYEQYF. The CDR3 DNA is TGCGCCAGCAGCCGAGGGGGCAGAAACTACGAGCAGTACTTC.

The chain recombines TRBV19 with TRBJ1-1, with 9 bases matching TRBD1. J was trimmed by 6 bases and V by 5 bases; bases with no gene match: 10. The germline gives CDR1 LNHDA, CDR2 SQIVND (reference sequence). The CDR3 runs to 15 residues. The CDR3: CASSLPSGTGSEAFF. CDR3 DNA sequence: TGTGCCAGTAGTCTCCCTTCCGGGACAGGGTCTGAAGCTTTCTTT.

This clone has just one count. CDR3 in DNA: TGCGCCAGCAGCCAAGAGTCAAGGACTAGCGGGACCGGGGAGCTGTTTTTT. It yields the protein CASSQESRTSGTGELFF. The chain combines TRBV4-1 with TRBJ2-2; TRBD2 matches 11 bases. The length of the CDR3 is 17 residues. The J segment lost 5 bases and the V segment lost 0 bases, leaving 5 bases of the junction unmatched. Germline V gene sequence: CDR1 MGHRA, CDR2 YSYEKL.

This rearrangement joins TRBV4-2 to TRBJ2-3, with D maybe TRBD2 (5 bases). The germline V gene encodes CDR1 LGHNA and CDR2 YNFKEQ. CDR3 length: 17 residues. V lost 6 bases, J lost 2 bases, and 21 bases lay in between. CDR3 nucleotide sequence: TGTGCCAGCAGTGCGGGCGGCGCTGCTAGTGCCACAGATACGCAGTATTTT. Translating gives CASSAGGAASATDTQYF.

The rearrangement uses TRBV19 and TRBJ1-2, with 8 nucleotides matching TRBD1. The length of the CDR3 is 15 residues. Germline-derived CDR1 and CDR2 are LNHDA and SQIVND (reference sequence). Germline trimming cut 0 bases from V and 4 bases from J; bases unmatched to any gene: 4. The CDR3 region is CASSIEETGVYGYTF. CDR3 bases: TGTGCCAGTAGTATAGAGGAGACAGGGGTCTATGGCTACACCTTC. The full variable domain, rest sourced from reference TRBV19 and TRBJ1-2, is DGGITQSPKYLFRKEGQNVTLSCEQNLNHDAMYWYRQDPGQGLRLIYYSQIVNDFQKGDIAEGYSVSREKKESFPLTVTSAQKNPTAFYLCASSIEETGVYGYTFGSGTRLTVV.

This clone has at least ten counts. Additional DNA sequences in this sample encode the identical CDR3. This sequence joins TRBV7-2 and TRBJ2-5; 8 bases are a match to TRBD2. This CDR3 has 13 amino acids. V was clipped by 3 bases and J by 5 bases; unmatched bases: 2. Per germline, CDR1 SGHTA and CDR2 FQGNSA. The CDR3 loop is CASSFTGGETQYF. Written as DNA, the CDR3 is TGTGCCAGCAGCTTTACGGGGGGGGAGACCCAGTACTTC.

This clone was detected once. The V gene is TRBV7-2, the J gene TRBJ1-2; no clear D gene. Trimming took off 7 bases at V and 8 bases at J, with 17 bases between the two ends. Germline loops: CDR1 SGHTA, CDR2 FQGNSA. CDR3 size: 13 residues. CDR3 DNA: TGTGCCAGCACCTTCTTCCAGGATGACGGCTACACCTTC. Amino acids: CASTFFQDDGYTF.

The rearrangement joins TRBV7-9 to TRBJ2-1, with 7 bases fitting TRBD1. Losses at the gene ends were 1 base for V and 5 bases for J; bases not matched to a gene: 2. Germline CDR1 is SEHNR and CDR2 is FQNEAQ (reference sequence). CDR3 length equals 14 residues. The CDR3 DNA reads TGTGCCAGCAGCTTAGGACAGGGCAACAATGAGCAGTTCTTC. Its protein is CASSLGQGNNEQFF.

A word on this clone: A junction end diverges from the germline sequence, so it may reflect a read error. The V and J genes are TRBV7-2 and TRBJ2-3; TRBD2 matches at 8 bases. The CDR3 consists of 15 residues. Germline-derived CDR1 and CDR2 are SGHTA and FQGNSA. CDR3 nucleotides: TGTGCCAGCAGCGTAGCGGGACATTACACAGATACGCAGTATTTT. Encoded protein: CASSVAGHYTDTQYF.

Notes on this clone: Other DNA sequences within the sample encode an identical CDR3. The chain couples TRBV5-1 to TRBJ2-5; 8 bases map to TRBD2. The CDR3 totals 14 residues. Trimming cost V 0 bases and J 2 bases; bases outside gene matches: 0. The V gene's germline CDR1 is SGHRS and CDR2 YFSETQ. CDR3 residues: CASSLAGGQETQYF. In DNA, the CDR3 is TGCGCCAGCAGCTTGGCGGGGGGGCAAGAGACCCAGTACTTC.

The rearrangement uses TRBV7-9 and TRBJ2-1; maybe TRBD1 (6 bases). V lost 4 bases to trimming and J lost 9 bases, with 22 bases between them. The CDR3 spans 16 residues. Germline assignment: CDR1 SEHNR and CDR2 FQNEAQ (reference sequence). CDR3 protein: CASSSRLGANFSEQFF. CDR3 DNA: TGTGCCAGCAGCTCCCGGTTGGGGGCAAATTTTAGTGAGCAGTTCTTC.

The genes are TRBV19 and TRBJ1-5; 11 bases map to TRBD1. Germline CDR1 and CDR2: LNHDA and SQIVND (reference sequence). The V segment lost 5 bases and the J segment 7 bases; nucleotides outside the gene matches: 10. The CDR3 is made up of 16 amino acids. The chain's CDR3 is CASSAGQGAPGQPQHF. CDR3 nucleotides: TGTGCCAGTAGTGCTGGACAGGGGGCGCCGGGGCAGCCCCAGCATTTT.

CDR3 in DNA: TGCGCCAGCAGCCAAGGCTACAGGTCCTACGAGCAGTACTTC. Amino acid sequence: CASSQGYRSYEQYF. The chain carries TRBV4-3 and TRBJ2-7; tentative D call: TRBD1 (5 bases). The ends were cut back, 1 base at V and 1 base at J, with 8 bases in the middle. CDR3 size: 14 residues. The germline V gene has CDR1 LGHNA and CDR2 YSLEER.

V gene TRBV24-1 combines with J gene TRBJ1-2, with 7 bases matching TRBD1. Germline lookup yields CDR1 KGHDR and CDR2 SFDVKD. The CDR3 loop spans 14 amino acids. The junction had 13 bases not matched to a gene; V was cut back by 9 bases and J by 7 bases. In DNA form, the CDR3 reads TGTGCCACCCAGGGGACAGAGCCATATGGTGGCTACACCTTC. This encodes CATQGTEPYGGYTF.

This chain connects TRBV28 to TRBJ1-2, with 10 bases matching TRBD1. The CDR3 runs to 15 residues. In germline, CDR1 is MDHEN, CDR2 SYDVKM. The junction had 9 bases not matched to a gene; V was cut back by 6 bases and J by 5 bases. CDR3 protein: CASSLSGTGDYGYTF. DNA for the CDR3: TGTGCCAGCAGCCTAAGTGGGACAGGGGATTATGGCTACACCTTC.

The rearrangement links TRBV5-1 to TRBJ2-3; 9 bases match TRBD2. Germline V gives CDR1 SGHRS, CDR2 YFSETQ. Trimming cost V 4 bases and J 0 bases; bases outside gene matches: 0. The CDR3 runs to 14 residues. The CDR3 loop is CASSGLASTDTQYF. The CDR3 DNA reads as TGCGCCAGCAGCGGACTAGCGAGCACAGATACGCAGTATTTT.

V is TRBV5-1 and J is TRBJ1-2; D perhaps matches TRBD1 (5 bases). Trimming removed 1 base from V and 8 bases from J, with 12 bases in between. The length of the CDR3 is 13 residues. CDR1 is SGHRS and CDR2 is YFSETQ in the germline V gene. The CDR3 region is CASSLQGGDGYTF. CDR3 nucleotide sequence: TGCGCCAGCAGCTTGCAGGGAGGGGACGGCTACACCTTC. Complete variable domain (other parts from reference TRBV5-1 and TRBJ1-2): KAGVTQTPRYLIKTRGQQVTLSCSPISGHRSVSWYQQTPGQGLQFLFEYFSETQRNKGNFPGRFSGRQFSNSRSEMNVSTLELGDSALYLCASSLQGGDGYTFGSGTRLTVV.

The gene calls are TRBV28 and TRBJ1-4; D is perhaps TRBD1 (5 bases). Between the trimmed V and J ends, which lost 9 bases and 5 bases, there was a span of 13 bases. This CDR3 is 13 amino acids long. Germline V gene data show CDR1 as MDHEN and CDR2 as SYDVKM. CDR3 amino acids: CASFDRQNEKLFF. The CDR3 region has the DNA TGTGCCAGTTTCGACAGACAAAATGAAAAACTGTTTTTT.

The chain is built from TRBV10-3 and TRBJ1-5; D is unresolved. CDR1 ENHRY and CDR2 SYGVKD come from the germline V gene. Trimming took off 2 bases at V and 4 bases at J, with 9 bases between the two ends. The CDR3 totals 14 residues. This chain's CDR3 is CAISEMRDNQPQHF. The CDR3 DNA sequence: TGTGCCATCAGTGAGATGCGGGATAATCAGCCCCAGCATTTT.

This clone was found a few times. The chain has TRBV29-1 and TRBJ2-7; 7 bases map to TRBD1. CDR1 and CDR2 from the germline V gene are SQVTM and ANQGSEA. Trimming at V came to 4 bases and at J to 5 bases, leaving 11 bases not matched to a gene. The CDR3 covers 14 residues. DNA of the CDR3: TGCAGCGTTGCCTTGGACAGGTACCCTAACGAGCAGTACTTC. Amino acid sequence: CSVALDRYPNEQYF.

This clone was recorded only once. The chain employs TRBV29-1 and TRBJ1-2; no clear D. The germline CDR1 and CDR2 sequences are SQVTM and ANQGSEA. The CDR3 spans 13 residues. V was trimmed by 7 bases and J by 5 bases, leaving 17 bases between them. The CDR3 region is CSADVRRGYGYTF. The CDR3 bases are TGCAGCGCCGATGTCCGGAGAGGTTATGGCTACACCTTC.